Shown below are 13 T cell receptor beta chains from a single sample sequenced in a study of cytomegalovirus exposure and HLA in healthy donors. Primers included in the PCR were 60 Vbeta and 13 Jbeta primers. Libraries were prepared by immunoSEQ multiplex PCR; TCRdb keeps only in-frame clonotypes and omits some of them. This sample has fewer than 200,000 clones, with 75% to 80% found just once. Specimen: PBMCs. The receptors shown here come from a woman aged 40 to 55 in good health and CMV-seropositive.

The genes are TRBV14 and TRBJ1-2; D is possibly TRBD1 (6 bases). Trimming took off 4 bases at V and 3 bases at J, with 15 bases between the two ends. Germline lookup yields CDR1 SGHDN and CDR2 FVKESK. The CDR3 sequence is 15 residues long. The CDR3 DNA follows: TGTGCCAGCAGCCTCCAGCCAGGGGCTTACTATGGCTACACCTTC. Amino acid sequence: CASSLQPGAYYGYTF.

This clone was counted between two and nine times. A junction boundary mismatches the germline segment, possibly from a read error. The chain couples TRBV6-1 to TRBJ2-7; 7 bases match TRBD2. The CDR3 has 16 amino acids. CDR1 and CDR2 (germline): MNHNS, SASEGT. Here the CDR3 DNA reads TGTGCCATCAGTGAGGCAACTAGCGTCTTGAGGAACGAGCAGTACTTC. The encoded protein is CAISEATSVLRNEQYF.

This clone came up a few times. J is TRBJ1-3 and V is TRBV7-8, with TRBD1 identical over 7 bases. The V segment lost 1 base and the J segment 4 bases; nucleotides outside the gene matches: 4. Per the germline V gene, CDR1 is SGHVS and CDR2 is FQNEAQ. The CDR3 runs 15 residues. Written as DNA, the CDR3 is TGTGCCAGCAGCTTAGTGCAGGGGGGCGGAAACACCATATATTTT. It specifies CASSLVQGGGNTIYF.

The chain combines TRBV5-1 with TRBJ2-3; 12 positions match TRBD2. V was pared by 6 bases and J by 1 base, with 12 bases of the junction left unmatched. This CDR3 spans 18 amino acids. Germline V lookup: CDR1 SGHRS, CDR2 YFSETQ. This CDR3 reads CASMLQTSGSKGTDTQYF. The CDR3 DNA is TGCGCCAGCATGCTTCAGACTAGCGGGAGTAAGGGCACAGATACGCAGTATTTT. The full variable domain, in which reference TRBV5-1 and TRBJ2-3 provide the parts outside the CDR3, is KAGVTQTPRYLIKTRGQQVTLSCSPISGHRSVSWYQQTPGQGLQFLFEYFSETQRNKGNFPGRFSGRQFSNSRSEMNVSTLELGDSALYLCASMLQTSGSKGTDTQYFGPGTRLTVL.

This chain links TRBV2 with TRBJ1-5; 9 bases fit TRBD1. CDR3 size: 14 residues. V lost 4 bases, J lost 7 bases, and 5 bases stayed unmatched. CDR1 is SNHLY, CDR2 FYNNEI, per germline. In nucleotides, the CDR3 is TGTGCCAGCAGTGGGACAGGGGAGTACCAGCCCCAGCATTTT. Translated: CASSGTGEYQPQHF.

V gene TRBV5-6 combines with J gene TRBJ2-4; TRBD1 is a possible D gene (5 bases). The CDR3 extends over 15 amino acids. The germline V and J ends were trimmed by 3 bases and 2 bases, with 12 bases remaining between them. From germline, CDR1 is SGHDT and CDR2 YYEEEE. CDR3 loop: CASSSQGQTKNIQYF. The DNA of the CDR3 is TGTGCCAGCAGCTCTCAAGGACAAACCAAAAACATTCAGTACTTC. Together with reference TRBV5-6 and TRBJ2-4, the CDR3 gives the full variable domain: DAGVTQSPTHLIKTRGQQVTLRCSPKSGHDTVSWYQQALGQGPQFIFQYYEEEERQRGNFPDRFSGHQFPNYSSELNVNALLLGDSALYLCASSSQGQTKNIQYFGAGTRLSVL.

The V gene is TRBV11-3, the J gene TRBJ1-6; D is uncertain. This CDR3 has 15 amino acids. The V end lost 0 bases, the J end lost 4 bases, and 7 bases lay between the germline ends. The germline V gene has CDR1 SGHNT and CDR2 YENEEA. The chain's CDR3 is CASSLERGYNSPLHF. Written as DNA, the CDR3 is TGTGCCAGCAGCTTAGAAAGAGGGTATAATTCACCCCTCCACTTT.

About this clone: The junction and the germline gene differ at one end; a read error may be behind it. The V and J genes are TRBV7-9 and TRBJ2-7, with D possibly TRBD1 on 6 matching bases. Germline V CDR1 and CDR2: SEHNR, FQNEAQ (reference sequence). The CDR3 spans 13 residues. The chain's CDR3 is CSSSLTGSYEQYF. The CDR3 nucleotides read TGTTCCAGCAGCTTGACAGGCTCCTACGAGCAGTACTTC.

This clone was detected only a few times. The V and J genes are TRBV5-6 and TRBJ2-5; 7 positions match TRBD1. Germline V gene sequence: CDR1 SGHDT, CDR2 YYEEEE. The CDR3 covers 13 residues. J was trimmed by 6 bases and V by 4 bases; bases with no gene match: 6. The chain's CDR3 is CASSRNRGQTQYF. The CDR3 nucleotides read TGTGCCAGCAGCCGCAACAGGGGACAGACCCAGTACTTC.

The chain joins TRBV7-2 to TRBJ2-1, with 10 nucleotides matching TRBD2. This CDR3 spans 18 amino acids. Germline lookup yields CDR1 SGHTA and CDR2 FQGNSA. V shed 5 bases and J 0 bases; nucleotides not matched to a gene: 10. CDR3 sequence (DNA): TGTGCCAGCAGCCCCCGACTAGCGGGCGATACCTCCTACAATGAGCAGTTCTTC. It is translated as CASSPRLAGDTSYNEQFF.

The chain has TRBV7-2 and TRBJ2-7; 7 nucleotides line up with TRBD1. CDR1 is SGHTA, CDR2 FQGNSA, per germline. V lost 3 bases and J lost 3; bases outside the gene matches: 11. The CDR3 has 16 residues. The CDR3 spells CASSFLGQTEGYEQYF. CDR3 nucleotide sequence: TGTGCCAGCAGCTTCTTGGGACAGACAGAGGGCTACGAGCAGTACTTC.

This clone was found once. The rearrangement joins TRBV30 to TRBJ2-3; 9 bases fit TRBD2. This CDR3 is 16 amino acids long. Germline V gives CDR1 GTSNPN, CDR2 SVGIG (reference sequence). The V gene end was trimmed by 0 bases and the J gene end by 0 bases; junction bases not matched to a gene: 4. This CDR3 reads CAWSVRLAGSTDTQYF. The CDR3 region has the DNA TGTGCCTGGAGTGTAAGGCTAGCGGGGAGCACAGATACGCAGTATTTT.

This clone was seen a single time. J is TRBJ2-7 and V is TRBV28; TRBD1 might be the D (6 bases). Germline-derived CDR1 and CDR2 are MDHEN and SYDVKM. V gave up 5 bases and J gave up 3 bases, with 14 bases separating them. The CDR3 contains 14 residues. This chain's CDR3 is CASSGSRDNYEQYF. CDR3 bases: TGTGCCAGCAGTGGCTCCAGGGACAACTACGAGCAGTACTTC.